Here is one TCR beta chain with its context. Its antigen remains unknown. This sample stems from a study of post-analysis software for immune sequencing data. Study-wide points: Significantly decreased normalized Chao1 diversity was recorded for multiple sclerosis patients relative to controls. In patients, TRBV5-6, TRBV5-1 and TRBV20-1 belonged to four or five TRBV segments found more frequently than in controls.

Trimming left V 5 bases short and J 4 bases short, with 14 bases between. Germline CDR1 SQVTM, CDR2 ANQGSEA. The CDR3 length is 13 residues. Every TCR beta cDNA library bore unique molecular identifiers. TCRdb re-called the PCR reads through MiXCR, storing one row per CDR3 protein. The sample lists 350,000 to 450,000 distinct CDR3 sequences; 39% were seen once. The rearrangement links TRBV29-1 to TRBJ1-2; the D is unclear. The source material was blood. The receptor was derived from a girl between 2 and 10 years old with multiple sclerosis. The CDR3 reads CSVNTTSSYGYTF. DNA for the CDR3: TGCAGCGTTAATACGACGTCGTCCTATGGCTACACCTTC.